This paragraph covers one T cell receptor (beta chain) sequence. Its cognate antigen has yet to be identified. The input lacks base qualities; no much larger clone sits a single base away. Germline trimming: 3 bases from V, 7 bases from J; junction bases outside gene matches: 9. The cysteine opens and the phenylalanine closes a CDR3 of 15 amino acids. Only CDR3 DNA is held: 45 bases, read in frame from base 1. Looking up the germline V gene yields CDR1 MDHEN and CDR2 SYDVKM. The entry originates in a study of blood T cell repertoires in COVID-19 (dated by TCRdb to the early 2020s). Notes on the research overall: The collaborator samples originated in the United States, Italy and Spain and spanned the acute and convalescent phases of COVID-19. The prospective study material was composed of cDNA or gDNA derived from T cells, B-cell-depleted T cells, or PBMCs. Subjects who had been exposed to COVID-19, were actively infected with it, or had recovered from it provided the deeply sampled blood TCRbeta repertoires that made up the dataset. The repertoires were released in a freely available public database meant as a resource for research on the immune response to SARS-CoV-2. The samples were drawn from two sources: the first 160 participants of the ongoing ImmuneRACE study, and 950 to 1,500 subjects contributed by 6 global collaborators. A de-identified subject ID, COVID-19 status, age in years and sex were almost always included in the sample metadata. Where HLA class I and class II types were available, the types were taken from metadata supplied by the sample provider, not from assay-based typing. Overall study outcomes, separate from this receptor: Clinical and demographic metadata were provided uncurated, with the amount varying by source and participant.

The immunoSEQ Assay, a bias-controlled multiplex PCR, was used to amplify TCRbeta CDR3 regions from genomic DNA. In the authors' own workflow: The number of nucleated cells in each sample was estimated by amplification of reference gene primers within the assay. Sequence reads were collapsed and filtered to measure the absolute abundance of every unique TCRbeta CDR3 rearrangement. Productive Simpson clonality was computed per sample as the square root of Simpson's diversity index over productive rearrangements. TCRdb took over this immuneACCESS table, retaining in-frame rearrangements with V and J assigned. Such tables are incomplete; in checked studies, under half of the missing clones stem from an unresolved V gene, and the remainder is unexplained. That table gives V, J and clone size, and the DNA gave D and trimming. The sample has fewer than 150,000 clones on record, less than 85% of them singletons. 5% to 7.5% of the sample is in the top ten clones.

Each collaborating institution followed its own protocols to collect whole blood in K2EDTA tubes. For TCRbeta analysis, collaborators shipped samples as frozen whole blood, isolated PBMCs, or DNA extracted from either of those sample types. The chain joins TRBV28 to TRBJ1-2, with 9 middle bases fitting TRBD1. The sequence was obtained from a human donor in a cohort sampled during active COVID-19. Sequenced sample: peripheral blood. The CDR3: CASSFAGQGIGGYTF. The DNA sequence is TGTGCCAGCAGTTTCGCGGGACAGGGTATCGGTGGCTACACCTTC.